This TCR beta chain was observed in a study of radiation and T cells in renal cell carcinoma. Germline CDR1 and CDR2: SGHTA and FQGNSA. With 1 base removed from V and 8 bases from J, the gap between germline ends came to 19 bases. This CDR3 comprises 16 residues. TCRdb's table, derived via immunoSEQ multiplex PCR, lists solely in-frame clones and lacks some. The sample contains around 180,000 clones, around 90% of which appear only once. In regard to this clone: Its antigen is as yet unknown.

Study findings and constraints: No pretreatment tumor biopsies were available for baseline clonotypes. Top tumor clonotypes rose in blood 2 weeks post-radiation, then contracted.

Documented time point: blood 4 weeks post-SBRT, at nephrectomy. As to treatment: 15 Gy SBRT to primary tumor, nephrectomy 4 weeks later. Radiation-treated patients gave blood at baseline, week 2 and week 4. The TCR sequence derives from a woman in her fifties or sixties with renal cell carcinoma. The rearrangement uses TRBV7-2 and TRBJ2-3; D not certain. Source: blood, taken from a patient whose treatment included radiotherapy and nephrectomy. The CDR3 is CASSLGALGSVGTQYF. The CDR3 region has the DNA TGTGCCAGCAGCTTAGGGGCTCTGGGTTCCGTAGGTACGCAGTATTTT.